What follows is one T cell receptor (beta chain) and its context. Its antigen is still unknown. This sample is part of a study of T cell responses to AZD1222 COVID-19 vaccine. Findings and limits, study-wide: Clonal diversity was possibly underestimated; the donors were predominantly white British and more often female. Of the AZD1222 recipients, only 5 or 6 were seropositive at baseline. The repertoires were collected only after the peak T cell response.

Libraries were prepared by immunoSEQ multiplex PCR; TCRdb keeps only in-frame clonotypes and omits some of them. The profile shows 80,000 or so clones, around 90% of them singletons. The sequence was collected from an adult in good health. The source was peripheral blood, collected on day 0 of AZD1222 vaccination.

CDR3 loop: CASKRTTTGELFF. In DNA, the CDR3 is TGTGCCAGCAAAAGGACTACAACCGGGGAGCTGTTTTTT. This chain links TRBV2 with TRBJ2-2; possibly TRBD2 for D (6 bases). The germline V gene encodes CDR1 SNHLY and CDR2 FYNNEI. This CDR3 is built from 13 residues. V lost 7 bases to trimming and J lost 5 bases, with 11 bases between them.